Below are 14 T cell receptor beta chains sequenced from a single sample in a study of PD-1 blockade in classical Hodgkin lymphoma. Clones were sequenced by immunoSEQ multiplex PCR, and TCRdb holds only the in-frame ones, with some missing. The sample has tens of thousands of clones, about 75% seen once; the top ten hold approximately 12%. Time point indicated: cycle 4 day 1 (C4D1), after around six weeks of nivolumab. Each patient experienced a relapse that followed autologous stem cell transplantation, and brentuximab vedotin exposure varied. Material: peripheral blood mononuclear cells (PBMCs), obtained before the fourth cycle of nivolumab. Receptors were obtained from a human donor with classical Hodgkin lymphoma.

V usage is TRBV18 and J usage is TRBJ1-3; the D is unclear. Trimming cost V 3 bases and J 0 bases, with 12 bases left between them. CDR1 and CDR2 from the germline V gene are KGHSH and LQKENI. The CDR3 runs to 16 residues. The CDR3 region is CASSPYSSGSGNTIYF. The DNA of the CDR3 is TGTGCCAGCTCACCCTACTCCAGTGGCTCTGGAAACACCATATATTTT.

The genes are TRBV11-2 and TRBJ2-1; D is unresolved. Germline CDR1 and CDR2: SGHAT and FQNNGV. This CDR3 region has 12 residues. V lost 4 bases, J lost 10 bases, and 11 bases lay in between. The CDR3 region is CASSSSGSEQFF. The CDR3 coding sequence is TGTGCCAGCAGCTCCTCGGGTTCGGAGCAGTTCTTC.

This clone was seen only once. This rearrangement joins TRBV11-2 to TRBJ2-5, with TRBD2 matching over 7 bases. Germline CDR1 SGHAT, CDR2 FQNNGV. The CDR3 runs to 13 residues. V trimming: 4 bases; J trimming: 7 bases; junction bases outside the gene matches: 6. The CDR3 nucleotides read TGTGCCAGCAGCTGGGGACTACACGTGACCCAGTACTTC. This gives the protein CASSWGLHVTQYF.

The chain is built from TRBV27 and TRBJ2-1; D might be TRBD1 (6 bases). The CDR3 has 15 residues. Trimming cost V 2 bases and J 4 bases, with 12 bases left between them. Looked up from germline, CDR1 is MNHEY and CDR2 is SMNVEV (reference sequence). CDR3 sequence (DNA): TGTGCCAGCAGTTTAAGGGTAGGGGGATACAATGAGCAGTTCTTC. Residues: CASSLRVGGYNEQFF.

V usage is TRBV7-2 and J usage is TRBJ2-7; no firm D call. Looked up from germline, CDR1 is SGHTA and CDR2 is FQGNSA. V lost 1 base and J lost 0, with 10 bases in between. The CDR3 is 15 residues long. The CDR3 nucleotides read TGTGCCAGCAGCTTAGAAGTGGCAGTCTCCTACGAGCAGTACTTC. Its translation is CASSLEVAVSYEQYF.

The V and J genes are TRBV2 and TRBJ1-5; D remains ambiguous. Germline CDR1 is SNHLY and CDR2 is FYNNEI. This CDR3 has 14 amino acids. V was shortened by 6 bases and J by 1 base, with 10 bases between the two germline ends. The CDR3 region has the DNA TGTGCCAGCAGATCTGGTCTCAGCAATCAGCCCCAGCATTTT. Protein: CASRSGLSNQPQHF.

The chain joins TRBV6-1 to TRBJ1-1, with D tentatively TRBD1 (6 bases). Germline lookup yields CDR1 MNHNS and CDR2 SASEGT. The CDR3 has 14 residues. Trimming cost V 2 bases and J 1 base, with 8 bases left between them. CDR3 amino acids: CASSEIGGNTEAFF. The CDR3 coding sequence is TGTGCCAGCAGTGAAATAGGGGGGAACACTGAAGCTTTCTTT.

V gene TRBV11-3 combines with J gene TRBJ2-2; TRBD1 matches 12 bases. CDR3 length: 16 amino acids. CDR1 is SGHNT, CDR2 YENEEA, per germline. The ends lost 2 bases at V and 5 bases at J; junction bases unmatched: 3. Written as DNA, the CDR3 is TGTGCCAGCAGCTTACGGGACAGGGGGCCGACCGGGGAGCTGTTTTTT. Its protein product is CASSLRDRGPTGELFF.

The V gene is TRBV2, the J gene TRBJ2-1, with 7 bases lining up with TRBD1. CDR1 and CDR2 from the germline V gene are SNHLY and FYNNEI. The CDR3 consists of 13 residues. J was trimmed by 8 bases and V by 10 bases; bases with no gene match: 11. CDR3 in DNA: TGTGCCACCTCCGGGACAGCGGCGTATGAGCAGTTCTTC. This sequence encodes CATSGTAAYEQFF. The full variable domain, completed using reference TRBV2 and TRBJ2-1, is EPEVTQTPSHQVTQMGQEVILRCVPISNHLYFYWYRQILGQKVEFLVSFYNNEISEKSEIFDDQFSVERPDGSNFTLKIRSTKLEDSAMYFCATSGTAAYEQFFGPGTRLTVL.

The chain uses TRBV13 and TRBJ2-2; 8 nucleotides match TRBD2. The junction had 11 bases not matched to a gene; V was cut back by 5 bases and J by 0 bases. From germline, CDR1 is PRHDT and CDR2 FYEKMQ (reference sequence). The CDR3 sequence is 18 residues long. The chain's CDR3 is CASSPTTTGLANTGELFF. CDR3 nucleotide sequence: TGTGCCAGCAGCCCTACAACCACGGGACTAGCGAACACCGGGGAGCTGTTTTTT.

The chain uses TRBV2 and TRBJ2-1; TRBD1 agrees at 9 bases. CDR1 is SNHLY and CDR2 is FYNNEI in the germline V gene. This CDR3 has 15 residues. With V trimmed by 8 bases and J by 9 bases, 14 bases remained unmatched. The CDR3 is CASSAGTGFGIEQFF. The DNA for the CDR3 is TGTGCCAGCTCCGCCGGGACAGGGTTTGGGATTGAGCAGTTCTTC.

The chain is built from TRBV28 and TRBJ1-2, with D possibly TRBD1 on 5 matching bases. This CDR3 contains 14 residues. The ends were cut back, 1 base at V and 8 bases at J, with 14 bases in the middle. The germline gives CDR1 MDHEN, CDR2 SYDVKM. The CDR3 region has the DNA TGTGCCAGCAGTTTATCAACAGGTGCCTCGGGCTACACCTTC. It encodes CASSLSTGASGYTF.

This clone was detected many times. V is TRBV6-5 and J is TRBJ1-2; D not resolved. Germline-derived CDR1 and CDR2 are MNHEY and SVGAGI. The CDR3 spans 13 residues. V was clipped by 7 bases and J by 1 base, with 10 bases between them. The CDR3 here is CASTNAGNYGYTF. The CDR3 DNA is TGTGCCAGCACCAACGCGGGTAACTATGGCTACACCTTC.

This chain connects TRBV9 to TRBJ2-7; 11 nucleotides match TRBD1. Germline V gene data show CDR1 as SGDLS and CDR2 as YYNGEE. The CDR3 is 14 residues long. V lost 4 bases, J lost 7 bases, and 7 bases stayed unmatched. The CDR3 region is CASSIGTGGSEQYF. CDR3 nucleotides: TGTGCCAGCAGCATCGGGACAGGGGGTAGTGAGCAGTACTTC.